Shown below are 8 T cell receptor beta chains from a single sample sequenced in a study of blood T cell repertoires in COVID-19. The assay was immunoSEQ multiplex PCR, and TCRdb's table has in-frame clones only and misses some. The sample has hundreds of thousands of clones; 85% are singletons. The sample consisted of PBMCs or T cells enriched from blood (not recorded which). These receptors were taken from a woman between 25 and 40 years old who had been exposed to COVID-19.

The gene calls are TRBV4-2 and TRBJ1-5, with TRBD1 identical over 8 bases. CDR1 is LGHNA and CDR2 is YNFKEQ in the germline V gene. This CDR3 comprises 16 residues. The J segment lost 4 bases and the V segment lost 0 bases, leaving 5 bases of the junction unmatched. The CDR3 region has the DNA TGTGCCAGCAGCCAAGAGACAGGGGCCCTTAATCAGCCCCAGCATTTT. Translating gives CASSQETGALNQPQHF.

As to this clone: Other DNA sequences in the same sample also yield this CDR3. This chain links TRBV19 with TRBJ1-5; maybe TRBD1 (5 bases). Germline V gene data show CDR1 as LNHDA and CDR2 as SQIVND (reference sequence). The V end lost 4 bases, the J end lost 4 bases, and 8 bases lay between the germline ends. The CDR3 covers 13 residues. As DNA, the CDR3 is TGTGCCAGTAGTACCCAGGGAAATCAGCCCCAGCATTTT. Translation: CASSTQGNQPQHF.

The chain employs TRBV2 and TRBJ2-7; 13 bases align to TRBD2. The V segment lost 11 bases and the J segment 5 bases; nucleotides outside the gene matches: 3. CDR3 length: 12 amino acids. Germline CDR1 reads SNHLY; CDR2 reads FYNNEI. The DNA of the CDR3 is TGTGCCGGAGGACTAGCGGGAGACGAGCAGTACTTC. Its protein is CAGGLAGDEQYF.

The rearrangement joins TRBV3-1 (or the pseudogene TRBV3-2) to TRBJ1-6; D ambiguous. This CDR3 has 14 amino acids. From germline, CDR1 is LGHDT and CDR2 YNNKEL (reference sequence). Trimming removed 0 bases at V and 7 bases at J, with 7 bases between. The CDR3 coding sequence is TGTGCCAGCAGCCAAGACGTGCTAAATTCACCCCTCCACTTT. Translating it yields CASSQDVLNSPLHF.

The chain carries TRBV27 and TRBJ2-7; D gene ambiguous. CDR3 size: 13 residues. V dropped 0 bases and J dropped 8 bases, with 11 bases sitting between them. Germline V gene data show CDR1 as MNHEY and CDR2 as SMNVEV (reference sequence). CDR3 in amino acids: CASSLSGLSQQYF. The CDR3 DNA reads TGTGCCAGCAGTTTATCCGGGTTATCCCAGCAGTACTTC.

This clone has just a few counts. The chain couples TRBV6-2 or TRBV6-3 to TRBJ2-6, with D possibly TRBD1 on 6 matching bases. V lost 0 bases, J lost 0 bases, and 18 bases lay in between. The CDR3 loop spans 20 amino acids. The germline V gene encodes CDR1 MNHEY and CDR2 SVGEGT. The CDR3 is CASSYSSSRQGSSGANVLTF. As DNA, the CDR3 is TGTGCCAGCAGTTACTCGAGTAGTCGCCAGGGGAGCTCTGGGGCCAACGTCCTGACTTTC.

This chain uses TRBV15 with TRBJ2-1; D possibly corresponds to TRBD2 (5 bases). Between the trimmed V and J ends, which lost 5 bases and 7 bases, there was a span of 15 bases. This CDR3 comprises 14 residues. Germline-derived CDR1 and CDR2 are LNHNV and YYDKDF (reference sequence). The CDR3 DNA is TGTGCCACCAGCGGGAGACTTCTCACGAATGAGCAGTTCTTC. It codes for CATSGRLLTNEQFF.

V is TRBV5-5 and J is TRBJ2-7; TRBD2 aligns across 10 bases. This CDR3 has 16 residues. The junction had 14 bases not matched to a gene; V was cut back by 4 bases and J by 7 bases. The germline V gene has CDR1 SGHKS and CDR2 YYEKEE (reference sequence). CDR3 sequence: CASSRSMPAGGREQYF. In DNA form, the CDR3 reads TGTGCCAGCAGCCGATCTATGCCAGCGGGGGGGCGAGAGCAGTACTTC.